The T cell receptor beta chain under discussion was sequenced for a study of T-cell reconstitution after alpha-beta-depleted transplantation in children. Unique molecular identifiers were incorporated when the TCRbeta library was constructed. Using its own MiXCR run on the PCR reads, TCRdb lists one record per CDR3 protein. Altogether a few hundred thousand distinct CDR3 sequences are present, 10% to 13% being singletons, with the ten largest covering around 2.5%. This clonotype occurred many times. Germline assignment: CDR1 LGHDT and CDR2 YNNKEL (reference sequence). The CDR3 sequence is 18 residues long. With 0 bases removed from V and 5 bases from J, the gap between germline ends came to 17 bases.

The chain has TRBV3-1 and TRBJ1-6; maybe TRBD1 (5 bases). This TCR derives from a human donor who donated a stem cell graft to a child with acute lymphoblastic leukemia. The sequences come from PBMCs from the stem cell graft donor, collected from the stem cell graft. The DNA of the CDR3 is TGTGCCAGCAGCCAAGATCCTTCGGGGGGAACCAATAATTCACCCCTCCACTTT. It yields the protein CASSQDPSGGTNNSPLHF.